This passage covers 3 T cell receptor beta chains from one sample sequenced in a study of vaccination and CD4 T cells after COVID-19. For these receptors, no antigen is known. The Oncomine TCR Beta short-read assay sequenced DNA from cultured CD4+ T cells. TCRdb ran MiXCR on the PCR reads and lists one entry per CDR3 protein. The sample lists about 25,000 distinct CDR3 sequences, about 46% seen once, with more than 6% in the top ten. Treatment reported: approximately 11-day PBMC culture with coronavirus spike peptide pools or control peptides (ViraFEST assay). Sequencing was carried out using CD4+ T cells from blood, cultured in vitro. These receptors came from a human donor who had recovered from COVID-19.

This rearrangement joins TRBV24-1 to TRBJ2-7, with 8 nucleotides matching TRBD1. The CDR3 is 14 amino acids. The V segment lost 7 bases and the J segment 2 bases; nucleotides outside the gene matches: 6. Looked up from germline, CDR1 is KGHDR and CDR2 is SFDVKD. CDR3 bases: TGTGCCACCAGCCCAGGACAGGGTACCTACGAGCAGTACTTC. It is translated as CATSPGQGTYEQYF.

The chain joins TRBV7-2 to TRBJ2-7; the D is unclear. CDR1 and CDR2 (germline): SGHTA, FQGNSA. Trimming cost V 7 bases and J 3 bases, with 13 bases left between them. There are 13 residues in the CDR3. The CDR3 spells CASTLRGGYEQYF. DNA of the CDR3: TGTGCCAGCACCCTACGAGGCGGCTACGAGCAGTACTTC.

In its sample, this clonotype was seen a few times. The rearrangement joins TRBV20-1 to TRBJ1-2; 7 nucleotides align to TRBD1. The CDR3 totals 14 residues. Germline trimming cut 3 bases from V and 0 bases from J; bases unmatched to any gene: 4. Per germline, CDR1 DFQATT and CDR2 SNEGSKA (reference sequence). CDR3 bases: TGCAGTGCTAGCGGGACAGCCACTAACTATGGCTACACCTTC. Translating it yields CSASGTATNYGYTF.